A selection of T cell receptor beta chains follows, all from one sample in a study of graft-versus-host responses after intestinal transplantation. Only in-frame clones appear in the TCRdb table, and some are missing; sequencing was by immunoSEQ multiplex PCR. The sample consists of 85,000 to 90,000 clones, around 90% of them appearing once. Their specific antigens are unknown. The sequences come from unstimulated CD4+ T cells sorted from spleen or lymph node cells, collected before transplant. The receptor set was obtained from a human donor who was the organ donor for an intestinal transplant. Each CDR3 is given with its conserved first and last residue. D genes are given only for firm matches. Part of the rows lack a size; the others show once, few, many or a class for expanded clones.

V gene	D gene	clone size	J gene	CDR3 DNA	CDR3 protein
TRBV7-9	.	.	TRBJ2-7	TGTGCCAGCAGCTTAGCCCTAACAGGGTCAGACTACGAGCAGTACTTC	CASSLALTGSDYEQYF
TRBV27	TRBD2	.	TRBJ2-3	TGTGCCAGCAGTTTATATCGGGGTGGGGCTAGCGGGAGAGATACGCAGTATTTT	CASSLYRGGASGRDTQYF
TRBV29-1	.	.	TRBJ1-1	TGCAGCGTTGTACAGGGACCCCAAATGAACACTGAAGCTTTCTTT	CSVVQGPQMNTEAFF
TRBV6-1	.	.	TRBJ2-7	TGTGCCAGCAGTGAAACGATCGGGATGGGGGCGAGCGAGCAGTACTTC	CASSETIGMGASEQYF
TRBV5-8	.	once	TRBJ2-7	TGTGCCAGCAGCTTGCTGTGGGGGGTCACCTACGAGCAGTACTTC	CASSLLWGVTYEQYF
TRBV6-5	.	.	TRBJ1-5	TGTGCCAGCAGGGTGGACAGAAAACAGCCCCAGCATTTT	CASRVDRKQPQHF
TRBV27	TRBD2	.	TRBJ2-1	TGTGCCAGTAACACCTGGACTAGCGGGAGGGCGAATGAGCAGTTCTTC	CASNTWTSGRANEQFF
TRBV28	.	.	TRBJ1-1	TGTGCCAGCACCCGAGGTAGTCCTCCTGAAGCTTTCTTT	CASTRGSPPEAFF
TRBV2	.	.	TRBJ2-2	TGTGCCAGCAGTGATTGGGGGCCGAACACCGGGGAGCTGTTTTTT	CASSDWGPNTGELFF
TRBV28	.	.	TRBJ2-7	TGTGCCAGCAATCCCTACACCGGAGGGTACTACGAGCAGTACTTC	CASNPYTGGYYEQYF
TRBV5-4	.	.	TRBJ2-5	TGTGCCAGCAGCTTCTCCGGGGAGACCCAGTACTTC	CASSFSGETQYF
TRBV11-3	.	.	TRBJ2-7	TGTGCCAGCAGCTTGGGACAATACGAGCAGTACTTC	CASSLGQYEQYF
TRBV7-8	TRBD2	.	TRBJ2-1	TGTGCCAGCAGCTTAAGATTGAGGGGTTCAGGGCGACTAGCGGGGTACAATGAGCAGTTCTTC	CASSLRLRGSGRLAGYNEQFF
TRBV19	.	.	TRBJ1-1	TGTGCCAGTAGTATAGGCCAGGGTAGGATGAACACTGAAGCTTTCTTT	CASSIGQGRMNTEAFF
TRBV5-1	.	.	TRBJ1-4	TGCGCCAGCAGCTTGGCGGGACACGGGGAAAAACTGTTTTTT	CASSLAGHGEKLFF
TRBV30	TRBD2	.	TRBJ2-1	TGTGCCTGGAGTGCACACGGGACTATTCATAATGAGCAGTTCTTC	CAWSAHGTIHNEQFF
TRBV6-5	.	once	TRBJ1-4	TGTGCCAGCAGTGGCAGGGAAAATGAAAAACTGTTTTTT	CASSGRENEKLFF
TRBV5-1	TRBD2	.	TRBJ2-3	TGCGCCAGCAGCACAGAGAGCGGGAGTCGAACAGATACGCAGTATTTT	CASSTESGSRTDTQYF
TRBV7-9	TRBD2	.	TRBJ2-4	TGTGCCAGCAGCCGACGGGAGGGCGGCATTCAGTACTTC	CASSRREGGIQYF
TRBV19	TRBD2	.	TRBJ2-7	TGTGCCAGTAGTATAGCAGCGGGAGTTTACGAGCAGTACTTC	CASSIAAGVYEQYF
TRBV6-6	.	once	TRBJ1-1	TGTGCCAGCAGTTATTCGGTACAGGGATACACTGAAGCTTTCTTT	CASSYSVQGYTEAFF
TRBV30	.	.	TRBJ2-5	TGTGCCTGGAGTGTCATGACAGGCCCGAAAGAGACCCAGTACTTC	CAWSVMTGPKETQYF
TRBV15	.	.	TRBJ2-5	TGTGCCACCAGCAGAGATGCAGCTAGAGGGGAGACCCAGTACTTC	CATSRDAARGETQYF
TRBV30	TRBD1	few	TRBJ1-2	TGTGCCTGGAGTCCAGACAGGGACTATGGCTACACCTTC	CAWSPDRDYGYTF
TRBV5-1	.	.	TRBJ2-7	TGCGCCAGCAGCTTGGGGCTGCCCTCCTACGAGCAGTACTTC	CASSLGLPSYEQYF
TRBV4-2	TRBD1	.	TRBJ2-4	TGTGCCAGCAGCCAAGATGAAGGGGGCCACTCGAGAAACATTCAGTACTTC	CASSQDEGGHSRNIQYF
TRBV6-1	TRBD1	.	TRBJ2-2	TGTGCCAGCAGTGCGATATCGGGACAGGGGAACACCGGGGAGCTGTTTTTT	CASSAISGQGNTGELFF
TRBV6-1	.	.	TRBJ1-3	TGTGCCAGCAAAACGGAGGGAAACACCATATATTTT	CASKTEGNTIYF
TRBV6-5	TRBD1	.	TRBJ1-2	TGTGCCAGCAGTTACTCGATAATAGGGGGCAGTGATCGCTACACCTTC	CASSYSIIGGSDRYTF
TRBV28	TRBD2	.	TRBJ2-3	TGTGCCAGCAGTCCCATTAAATCTAGCGGGAGAACAGATACGCAGTATTTT	CASSPIKSSGRTDTQYF
TRBV4-1	.	.	TRBJ2-3	TGCGCCAGCAGCCAAGATCTACCAGATACGCAGTATTTT	CASSQDLPDTQYF
TRBV7-9	TRBD1	once	TRBJ1-2	TGTGCCAGCAGCTTAGCCTACCGGGACAGGGTTTCGCATGGCTACACCTTC	CASSLAYRDRVSHGYTF
TRBV6-5	.	.	TRBJ2-6	TGTGCCAGCAGTTACTCGAGGCTCTCTGGGGCCAACGTCCTGACTTTC	CASSYSRLSGANVLTF
TRBV5-1	.	.	TRBJ2-5	TGCGCCAGCAGCATAAAAGAGACCCAGTACTTC	CASSIKETQYF
TRBV7-9	TRBD1	.	TRBJ1-2	TGTGCCAGCAGCTCCTTGACAGGGGGCGGCTACACCTTC	CASSSLTGGGYTF
TRBV6-5	TRBD2	once	TRBJ2-1	TGTGCCAGCAGCGGACTAGCGGGAGTGGCAAATGAGCAGTTCTTC	CASSGLAGVANEQFF
TRBV5-8	.	.	TRBJ1-2	TGTGCCAGCAGCCCCTTCTCCACCGGGAGGGGCTCTGGCTACACCTTC	CASSPFSTGRGSGYTF
TRBV7-2	.	.	TRBJ2-7	TGTGCCAGCAGCCCTCGGGTGGGCGGGACTGACCTCCCCTACGAGCAGTACTTC	CASSPRVGGTDLPYEQYF
TRBV4-1	TRBD1	few	TRBJ1-2	TGCGCCAGCAGCCAGACTGACAGGGTGGGCGGCTACACCTTC	CASSQTDRVGGYTF
TRBV19	TRBD1	.	TRBJ1-2	TGTGCCAGTAGTACAGGAGGACAGGAGCCAGGCTACACCTTC	CASSTGGQEPGYTF
TRBV7-3	TRBD1	.	TRBJ2-1	TGTGCCAGCAGCCCTTGGACAGGGGGCAGTGAGCAGTTCTTC	CASSPWTGGSEQFF
TRBV10-2	TRBD2	.	TRBJ2-7	TGCGCCAGCACCAAACTAGCGGGGGGGTCCTACGAGCAGTACTTC	CASTKLAGGSYEQYF
TRBV5-1	.	.	TRBJ1-2	TGCGCCAGCAGCGTCCGCGGGGGAGACTATGGCTACACCTTC	CASSVRGGDYGYTF
TRBV19	.	.	TRBJ2-3	TGTGCCAGTAGTGTGGGTAGCGGCTACACAGATACGCAGTATTTT	CASSVGSGYTDTQYF
TRBV5-1	TRBD2	.	TRBJ2-4	TGCGCCAGCAGCTTGCGAAGCGGGAGAGACATTCAGTACTTC	CASSLRSGRDIQYF
TRBV30	TRBD2	.	TRBJ2-1	TGTGCCTGGAGTGGACTAGCGGGCTCCTACAATGAGCAGTTCTTC	CAWSGLAGSYNEQFF